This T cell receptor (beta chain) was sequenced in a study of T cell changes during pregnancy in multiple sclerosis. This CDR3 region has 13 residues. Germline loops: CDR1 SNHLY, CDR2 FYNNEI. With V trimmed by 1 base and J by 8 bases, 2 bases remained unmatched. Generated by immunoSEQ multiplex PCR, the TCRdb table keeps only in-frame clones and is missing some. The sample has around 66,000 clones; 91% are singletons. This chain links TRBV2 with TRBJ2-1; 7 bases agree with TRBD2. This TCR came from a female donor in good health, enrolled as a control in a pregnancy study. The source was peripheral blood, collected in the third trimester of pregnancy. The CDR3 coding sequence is TGTGCCAGCAGTGAAGTCGCGGGGGATGAGCAGTTCTTC. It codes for CASSEVAGDEQFF.